The rows below give T cell receptor beta chains drawn from one sample of a study of cytomegalovirus exposure and HLA in healthy donors. The assay was immunoSEQ multiplex PCR, and TCRdb's table has in-frame clones only and misses some. The specimen's table records under 200,000 clones. Sequences were obtained from PBMCs. These receptors came from a man aged 25 to 40 in good health and CMV-seronegative. The CDR3 runs from the conserved cysteine through the conserved F or W. The D gene is left open where the match is weak.

v_call	d_call	j_call	cdr3_nt	cdr3_aa
TRBV12-1	-	TRBJ1-4	TGTGCCAGCAGCTCCAATCCCGGGACAGGGATGAAAAAACTGTTTTTT	CASSSNPGTGMKKLFF
TRBV28	TRBD2	TRBJ2-3	TGTGCCAGCAGTCCACAACTAGCGGGAGTTCTAGATACGCAGTATTTT	CASSPQLAGVLDTQYF
TRBV5-1	TRBD1	TRBJ1-3	TGCGCCAGCCATCAGGGGGGCTCTGGAAACACCATATATTTT	CASHQGGSGNTIYF
TRBV29-1	TRBD1	TRBJ1-1	TGCAGCGTTGGGGGACAGGGGGCCGCTGAAGCTTTCTTT	CSVGGQGAAEAFF
TRBV27	-	TRBJ2-7	TGTGCCAGCTCCATAGACAGTCTCTCCTACGAGCAGTACTTC	CASSIDSLSYEQYF
TRBV11-3	-	TRBJ2-3	TGTGCCAGCGGGAGAGATGGGGGGGGCACGGATACGCAGTATTTT	CASGRDGGGTDTQYF
TRBV6-6	-	TRBJ2-1	TGTGCCAGCAGCCACCTAGAGGCTAGCCGATCTGAGCAGTTCTTC	CASSHLEASRSEQFF
TRBV5-1	TRBD1	TRBJ1-2	TGCGCCAGCAGCTTAGAACAGGGGGCAAACTATGGCTACACCTTC	CASSLEQGANYGYTF
TRBV4-2	TRBD2	TRBJ2-7	TGTGCCAGCAGCCAATTGGGACTAGCGGGGGGGACCACCTACGAGCAGTACTTC	CASSQLGLAGGTTYEQYF
TRBV7-9	-	TRBJ2-3	TGTGCCAGCAGCTTAGCAGTTCAGCTAGCGGATACGCAGTATTTT	CASSLAVQLADTQYF
TRBV6-5	-	TRBJ1-2	TGTGCCAGCAGTTACTCCCAGTCGCTTGGCTACACCTTC	CASSYSQSLGYTF
TRBV4-1	-	TRBJ1-1	TGCGCCAGCAGCCTAGACATGAACACTGAAGCTTTCTTT	CASSLDMNTEAFF
TRBV28	-	TRBJ1-4	TGTGCCAGCAGTTTGGCCAGGGTCAGTGAAAAACTGTTTTTT	CASSLARVSEKLFF
TRBV10-3	TRBD1	TRBJ1-1	TGTGCCATCAGCGCCGGGACAGGGGGCGCTGAAGCTTTCTTT	CAISAGTGGAEAFF
TRBV23-1	TRBD1	TRBJ1-4	TGCGCCAGCAGTCATTCCACTGGACAGGGAACTAATGAAAAACTGTTTTTT	CASSHSTGQGTNEKLFF